This T cell receptor beta chain was sequenced during a study of response to subunit inactivated influenza vaccine. This clonotype was counted only a few times. The antigen is not known. Germline CDR1 is SGHDN and CDR2 is FVKESK. Germline trimming cut 4 bases from V and 4 bases from J; bases unmatched to any gene: 5. The CDR3 extends over 15 amino acids. Findings and limits, study-wide: Few additional T cells are recruited per seasonal influenza vaccination, authors suggested.

MiXCR, applied by TCRdb to the RT-PCR reads, yields one record per CDR3 protein. The table has around 300,000 distinct CDR3 sequences, around 22% seen once. The receptor was derived from a man between 50 and 75 years old who received an inactivated influenza vaccine. Specimen: PBMCs from blood, collected about 19 months after vaccination. This chain uses TRBV14 with TRBJ2-1; 9 bases line up with TRBD2. DNA for the CDR3: TGTGCCAGCAGCCCTAGCGGGGCGGGATACAATGAGCAGTTCTTC. It translates to CASSPSGAGYNEQFF.